These T cell receptor beta chains were read from a single sample in a study of blood T cell repertoires in COVID-19. Assay used: immunoSEQ multiplex PCR; TCRdb lists only in-frame clones, some missing. In the table there are over 60,000 clones, about 80% of which are singletons. Specimen: peripheral blood. The source of these receptors is an older man with active COVID-19. Both conserved end residues are part of each CDR3. The D gene is left open where the match is weak. Clone size appears in some rows only: once, few, many, or a class for an expanded clone.

d_gene,j_gene,v_gene,abundance,CDR3nt,CDR3aa
-,TRBJ1-1,TRBV7-2,-,TGTGCCAGCAGCTTAGGTCTAGGCACTGAAGCTTTCTTT,CASSLGLGTEAFF
-,TRBJ2-1,TRBV23-1,-,TGCGCCAGCAGTCATACGCTAAAATTCGCCGAGCGGAGATACAATGAGCAGTTCTTC,CASSHTLKFAERRYNEQFF
-,TRBJ2-1,TRBV7-3,once,TGTGCCAGCAGCCCGGACAGCACGAGCTCCTACAATGAGCAGTTCTTC,CASSPDSTSSYNEQFF
-,TRBJ2-7,TRBV10-3,-,TGTGCCATCAGTGAGTCGAGAAAGGGGGATGGCGAGCAGTACTTC,CAISESRKGDGEQYF
TRBD1,TRBJ1-3,TRBV9,-,TGTGCCAGCAGCCCTGGGACAGGTGTATCTGGAAACACCATATATTTT,CASSPGTGVSGNTIYF
-,TRBJ1-6,TRBV7-2,-,TGTGCCAGCAGCTTAGACTTTATTAATTCACCCCTCCACTTT,CASSLDFINSPLHF
-,TRBJ2-7,TRBV28,-,TGTGCCAGCAGTCGGGACACCTCCTACGAGCAGTACTTC,CASSRDTSYEQYF
-,TRBJ1-6,TRBV2,-,TGTGCCACCACAGGGAGTTCACCCCTCCACTTT,CATTGSSPLHF
TRBD1,TRBJ2-1,TRBV29-1,-,TGCAGCGTTATAGGGACAGGGATAGAGCAGTTCTTC,CSVIGTGIEQFF
-,TRBJ2-2,TRBV6-5,few,TGTGCCAGCAGGCTACTCAACACCGGGGAGCTGTTTTTT,CASRLLNTGELFF
TRBD1,TRBJ2-3,TRBV18,many,TGTGCCAGCAAGACCGGGACAGGGGTTTCAGATACGCAGTATTTT,CASKTGTGVSDTQYF
-,TRBJ1-3,TRBV7-2,-,TGTGCCAGCAGCTTAGCGTTAGTCGGAGACACCATATATTTT,CASSLALVGDTIYF
-,TRBJ1-2,TRBV7-9,-,TGTGCCAGCAGCCAAAGGCAGGACTTACAAGGCTACACCTTC,CASSQRQDLQGYTF
TRBD1,TRBJ1-1,TRBV6-5,few,TGTGCCAGCAGTACGGGGGGGACAGGGCCGACTGAAGCTTTCTTT,CASSTGGTGPTEAFF
TRBD1,TRBJ2-7,TRBV5-8,-,TGTGCCAGCAGCTTTAGGGGACAGGGGAGCGACGAGCAGTACTTC,CASSFRGQGSDEQYF
-,TRBJ2-5,TRBV9,-,TGTGCCAGCAGCGTTGAGGTCCAAGAGACCCAGTACTTC,CASSVEVQETQYF
TRBD2,TRBJ2-5,TRBV7-2,-,TGTGCCAGCAGCGCCAGCGGGGGCGGGGAGACCCAGTACTTC,CASSASGGGETQYF
-,TRBJ1-1,TRBV5-1,-,TGCGCCAGCAGCCCGTCCGAGGGAACTGAAGCTTTCTTT,CASSPSEGTEAFF
TRBD1,TRBJ1-1,TRBV5-1,-,TGCGCCAGCAGCCCCGGGACAGGGGGTGAAGCTTTCTTT,CASSPGTGGEAFF
-,TRBJ1-6,TRBV7-2,-,TGTGCTACAAGTCCCAGCTCCTATAATTCACCCCTCCACTTT,CATSPSSYNSPLHF
-,TRBJ1-1,TRBV10-2,few,TGCGCCAGCAGTCGGGGGGGCGAAATGATCGCTTTCTTT,CASSRGGEMIAFF
TRBD1,TRBJ1-2,TRBV18,-,TGTGCCAGCTCGCCGACAGGGTATAACTATGGCTACACCTTC,CASSPTGYNYGYTF
TRBD2,TRBJ2-2,TRBV9,few,TGTGCCAGCAGCGTAGGACTAGCGGGACGAATCGGGGAGCTGTTTTTT,CASSVGLAGRIGELFF
TRBD2,TRBJ2-7,TRBV9,-,TGTGCCAGCAGCGTAGGGGGTAGCGGGAGCTACGAGCAGTACTTC,CASSVGGSGSYEQYF
-,TRBJ1-4,TRBV4-3,-,TGCGCCAGCAGCCAAGAGTGGCAGAATGAAAAACTGTTTTTT,CASSQEWQNEKLFF
TRBD1,TRBJ1-5,TRBV6-6,-,TGTGCCAGCAGTAGCCCGGGACAGATCAATCAGCCCCAGCATTTT,CASSSPGQINQPQHF
TRBD1,TRBJ1-1,TRBV6-5,-,TGTGCCAGCAGGGCTCGACAGGGTACCACTGAAGCTTTCTTT,CASRARQGTTEAFF
TRBD1,TRBJ1-2,TRBV7-2,-,TGTGCCAGCAGCTTCGTAGACAGGGACTATGGCTACACCTTC,CASSFVDRDYGYTF
-,TRBJ1-3,TRBV4-3,-,TGCGCCAGCAGCCTCGGACTCGGAAACACCATATATTTT,CASSLGLGNTIYF
TRBD1,TRBJ1-1,TRBV7-2,once,TGTGCCAGCAGCCTCCGGTGGGACAGCTTGAACACTGAAGCTTTCTTT,CASSLRWDSLNTEAFF
-,TRBJ2-5,TRBV9,-,TGTGCCAGCAGCGTAGCAAGTGGACTGGGTCAAGAGACCCAGTACTTC,CASSVASGLGQETQYF
-,TRBJ1-5,TRBV5-1,-,TGCGCCAGCAGCTTTGGTAGTAGCAATCAGCCCCAGCATTTT,CASSFGSSNQPQHF
-,TRBJ1-2,TRBV28,-,TGTGCCAGCAGTTTATATCTTAATTCTAACTATGGCTACACCTTC,CASSLYLNSNYGYTF
TRBD1,TRBJ2-4,TRBV27,-,TGTGCCAGCAGTCTACAGGGGAGAGACATTCAGTACTTC,CASSLQGRDIQYF
TRBD2,TRBJ2-7,TRBV7-2,-,TGTGCCAGCAGCTTGAGTGCTAGCGGGAGGACCCCCTACGAGCAGTACTTC,CASSLSASGRTPYEQYF
TRBD2,TRBJ2-5,TRBV5-1,-,TGCGCCAGCAGCTTGGGGGGACTAGCAGAACAAGAGACCCAGTACTTC,CASSLGGLAEQETQYF
-,TRBJ1-2,TRBV7-2,-,TGTGCCAGCAGCTCGCGGACAGCGTACTATGGCTACACCTTC,CASSSRTAYYGYTF
-,TRBJ2-2,TRBV20-1,-,TGCAGTGCTAGTGGGGCTAACACCGGGGAGCTGTTTTTT,CSASGANTGELFF
TRBD1,TRBJ2-1,TRBV9,-,TGTGCCAGCAGCTCGACAGGGGGCTCCTACAATGAGCAGTTCTTC,CASSSTGGSYNEQFF
TRBD2,TRBJ2-1,TRBV7-3,few,TGTGCCAGCAGCTCCGAGCGGACTAGCGCTGAGCAGTTCTTC,CASSSERTSAEQFF
-,TRBJ1-3,TRBV19,-,TGTGCCAGTAACGATCCCCCAGGGGCTGGAAACACCATATATTTT,CASNDPPGAGNTIYF
-,TRBJ2-7,TRBV19,-,TGTGCCAGTAGTATAGACGGGCAGGGGTGGAAGGGCGAGCAGTACTTC,CASSIDGQGWKGEQYF
-,TRBJ1-2,TRBV12-1,-,TGTGCCAGCAGCTGGCCAAGGGGACAGGTCTATGGCTACACCTTC,CASSWPRGQVYGYTF
TRBD1,TRBJ2-4,TRBV11-1,-,TGTGCCAGCAGCTTAGCGGGCTTGGGACAGGTCGCCAAAAACATTCAGTACTTC,CASSLAGLGQVAKNIQYF
TRBD2,TRBJ2-3,TRBV20-1,-,TGCAGTGCTAGTCCCTTAGCGGGGGCCACAGATACGCAGTATTTT,CSASPLAGATDTQYF
TRBD1,TRBJ1-5,TRBV7-9,-,TGTGCCAGCAGCTTAGGGACAGGGCTTCAGCCCCAGCATTTT,CASSLGTGLQPQHF
-,TRBJ1-5,TRBV24-1,-,TGTGCCACCAGTGGCCGATCGAGTCAGCCCCAGCATTTT,CATSGRSSQPQHF
-,TRBJ2-2,TRBV5-1,-,TGCGCCAGCAGCTTACGACAGAATACCGGGGAGCTGTTTTTT,CASSLRQNTGELFF
-,TRBJ2-1,TRBV4-2,-,TGTGCCAGCAGCCAAGAGGGGCCCAACAATGAGCAGTTCTTC,CASSQEGPNNEQFF
TRBD1,TRBJ1-1,TRBV10-3,-,TGTGCCATCAGTGAGTCAAGGGACAGGGGGCCCCCGTGGGAAATTCTTGAAGCTTTCTTT,CAISESRDRGPPWEILEAFF
-,TRBJ2-7,TRBV27,-,TGTGCCAGCAGCCCGGGAAGGACCATCTACGAGCAGTACTTC,CASSPGRTIYEQYF
-,TRBJ1-1,TRBV29-1,-,TGCAGCTTTGGGGGGGTTAACACTGAAGCTTTCTTT,CSFGGVNTEAFF
TRBD2,TRBJ2-3,TRBV7-2,few,TGTGCCAGCACCCGCGGGGGGGGCACAGATACGCAGTATTTT,CASTRGGGTDTQYF
-,TRBJ2-7,TRBV6-5,-,TGTGCCAGCAGTTACATCGCTAGCTCCTACGAGCAGTACTTC,CASSYIASSYEQYF
TRBD1,TRBJ1-6,TRBV19,once,TGTGCCAGTAGTATGTTCTCTGGGACAGGGGATCCATCCCTCCACTTT,CASSMFSGTGDPSLHF
-,TRBJ1-6,TRBV9,-,TGTGCCAGCAGCGTAGAGAGCGCTAGCTCCTATAATTCACCCCTCCACTTT,CASSVESASSYNSPLHF
TRBD1,TRBJ1-2,TRBV3-1/TRBV3-2,-,TGTGCCAGCAGCCAACTTGGACAGGCCTATGGCTACACCTTC,CASSQLGQAYGYTF